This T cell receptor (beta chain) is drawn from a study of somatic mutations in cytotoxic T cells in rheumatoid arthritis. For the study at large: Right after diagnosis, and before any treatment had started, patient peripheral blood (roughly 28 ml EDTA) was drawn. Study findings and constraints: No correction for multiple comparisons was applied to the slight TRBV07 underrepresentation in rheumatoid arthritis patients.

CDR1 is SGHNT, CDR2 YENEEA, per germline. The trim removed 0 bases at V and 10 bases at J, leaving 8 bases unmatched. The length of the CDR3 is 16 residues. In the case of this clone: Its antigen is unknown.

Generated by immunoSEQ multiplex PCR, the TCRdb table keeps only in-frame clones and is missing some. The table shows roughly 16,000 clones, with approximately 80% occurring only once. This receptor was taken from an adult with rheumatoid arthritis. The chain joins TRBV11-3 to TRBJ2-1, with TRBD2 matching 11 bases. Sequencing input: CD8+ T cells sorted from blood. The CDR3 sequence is CASSLDRSGGAGEQFF. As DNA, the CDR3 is TGTGCCAGCAGCTTAGATCGTAGCGGGGGGGCGGGAGAGCAGTTCTTC.